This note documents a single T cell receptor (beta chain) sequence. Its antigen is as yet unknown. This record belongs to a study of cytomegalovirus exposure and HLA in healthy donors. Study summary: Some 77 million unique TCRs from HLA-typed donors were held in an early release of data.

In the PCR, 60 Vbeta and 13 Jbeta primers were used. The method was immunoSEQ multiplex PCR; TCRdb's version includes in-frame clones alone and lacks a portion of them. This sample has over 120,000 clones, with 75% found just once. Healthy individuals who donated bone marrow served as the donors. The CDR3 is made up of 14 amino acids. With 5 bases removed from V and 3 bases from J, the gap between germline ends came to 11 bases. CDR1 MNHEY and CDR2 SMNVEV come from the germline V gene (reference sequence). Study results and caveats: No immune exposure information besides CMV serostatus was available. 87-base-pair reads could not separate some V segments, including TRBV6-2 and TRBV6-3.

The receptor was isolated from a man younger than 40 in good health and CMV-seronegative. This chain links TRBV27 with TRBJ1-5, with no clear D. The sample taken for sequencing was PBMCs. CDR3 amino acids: CASSRDGLNQPQHF. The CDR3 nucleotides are TGTGCCAGCAGTCGCGACGGACTCAATCAGCCCCAGCATTTT.